Given below is one T cell receptor (beta chain) in context. No antigen is known for it. Repertoires were generated with immunoSEQ multiplex PCR, while TCRdb's copy carries only in-frame clones and drops some. The sample has about 130,000 clones; approximately 83% are singletons. This entry is derived from a study of T cell responses to AZD1222 COVID-19 vaccine. Germline V gives CDR1 WSHSY, CDR2 SAAADI. Unmatched junction bases numbered 7, after V lost 2 bases and J lost 1 base. This CDR3 has 16 amino acids. Findings of the study overall: There were mostly white British donors and more females than males, and clonal diversity was possibly underestimated.

The source of this sequence is an adult in good health. The chain has TRBV10-2 and TRBJ1-1, with TRBD1 matching 7 bases. The sample was peripheral blood, taken on day 0 of AZD1222 vaccination. The CDR3 DNA is TGCGCCAGCAGTGAGACACCAGGGGGGAAGAACACTGAAGCTTTCTTT. Protein: CASSETPGGKNTEAFF.